The 29 T cell receptor beta chains below all came from one sample that was sequenced in a study of beta chain features in type 1 diabetes. cDNA synthesis used the whole RNA isolate, giving expressed TCRB sequences. The table came from immunoSEQ multiplex PCR; TCRdb's copy has only in-frame clones and leaves some out. The sample has hundreds of thousands of clones, roughly a sixth seen once. The sample consisted of naive CD4+ T cells from blood. The receptor set was obtained from a man between 18 and 35 years old in good health.

The rearrangement links TRBV14 to TRBJ2-3; D uncertain. The V end was cut by 1 base, the J end by 5 bases, with 28 bases between. Germline lookup yields CDR1 SGHDN and CDR2 FVKESK. CDR3 length: 20 residues. The CDR3 region has the DNA TGTGCCAGCAGCCAAGCTGAGGTCTCGGGCCACCCAAAGGGTATAGATACGCAGTATTTT. This sequence encodes CASSQAEVSGHPKGIDTQYF.

This clone was counted between two and nine times. This chain uses TRBV5-1 with TRBJ2-3, with 11 bases fitting TRBD2. The CDR3 covers 15 residues. The J segment lost 6 bases and the V segment lost 4 bases, leaving 7 bases of the junction unmatched. Germline lookup yields CDR1 SGHRS and CDR2 YFSETQ. The CDR3 loop reads CASSHIAGGPDTQYF. CDR3 nucleotide sequence: TGCGCCAGCAGCCACATAGCGGGAGGGCCGGATACGCAGTATTTT.

This clone was picked up a small number of times. This rearrangement joins TRBV6-5 to TRBJ1-2, with 11 nucleotides matching TRBD1. The V gene's germline CDR1 is MNHEY and CDR2 SVGAGI. The trim removed 5 bases at V and 1 base at J, leaving 3 bases unmatched. This CDR3 is 15 amino acids long. CDR3 sequence reads: CASSAGTGGNYGYTF. CDR3 coding DNA: TGTGCCAGCAGTGCCGGGACAGGGGGTAACTATGGCTACACCTTC.

The V call is TRBV4-3, the J call TRBJ2-1; 7 bases fit TRBD2. Germline trimming cut 4 bases from V and 5 bases from J; bases unmatched to any gene: 8. In germline, CDR1 is LGHNA, CDR2 YSLEER. The CDR3 has 15 residues. CDR3 protein: CASSPRTRSNNEQFF. CDR3 in DNA: TGCGCCAGCAGCCCCCGGACTAGATCCAACAATGAGCAGTTCTTC.

This sequence joins TRBV9 and TRBJ1-1; D gene ambiguous. V was clipped by 0 bases and J by 4 bases, with 7 bases between them. The CDR3 is 13 amino acids. Germline CDR1 SGDLS, CDR2 YYNGEE. The chain's CDR3 is CASSVADLTEAFF. The CDR3 DNA follows: TGTGCCAGCAGCGTAGCGGACCTCACTGAAGCTTTCTTT.

Turning to this clone: Different DNA sequences within this sample yield the same CDR3. The rearrangement joins TRBV7-2 to TRBJ2-5, with D perhaps TRBD1 (5 bases). The ends were cut back, 1 base at V and 5 bases at J, with 11 bases in the middle. Germline loops: CDR1 SGHTA, CDR2 FQGNSA. This CDR3 has 14 residues. The CDR3 reads CASSLVWGQETQYF. CDR3 nucleotides: TGTGCCAGCAGCTTAGTGTGGGGCCAGGAGACCCAGTACTTC.

In nucleotides, the CDR3 is TGTGCCAGCAGTCGGGACTTTAACTATGGCTACACCTTC. Protein product: CASSRDFNYGYTF. The chain links TRBV25-1 to TRBJ1-2, with D perhaps TRBD1 (5 bases). Germline CDR1 is MGHDK and CDR2 is SYGVNS. V lost 5 bases and J lost 1, with 8 bases in between. The CDR3 has 13 residues.

Concerning this clone itself: This sample includes further DNA sequences coding for the same CDR3. The V call is TRBV7-6, the J call TRBJ2-5, with 7 bases lining up with TRBD1. The CDR3 covers 15 residues. The germline CDR1 and CDR2 sequences are SGHVS and FNYEAQ. V was clipped by 4 bases and J by 4 bases; unmatched bases: 9. This chain's CDR3 is CASSSGTDPSETQYF. CDR3 in DNA: TGTGCCAGCAGCTCGGGGACAGACCCGTCAGAGACCCAGTACTTC.

The V and J genes are TRBV5-1 and TRBJ2-6; D gene ambiguous. Trimming removed 1 base from V and 0 bases from J, with 11 bases in between. CDR3 length: 17 amino acids. The germline CDR1 and CDR2 sequences are SGHRS and YFSETQ. CDR3 coding DNA: TGCGCCAGCAGCTTGCCCGGGTCCGTCTCTGGGGCCAACGTCCTGACTTTC. Translating gives CASSLPGSVSGANVLTF.

The table lists this clone with a few counts. V gene TRBV9 combines with J gene TRBJ2-7; D ambiguous. The CDR3 totals 12 residues. Trimming took off 3 bases at V and 3 bases at J, with 7 bases between the two ends. Germline-derived CDR1 and CDR2 are SGDLS and YYNGEE. The CDR3 coding sequence is TGTGCCAGCAGCGACGACCTCTACGAGCAGTACTTC. This translates into CASSDDLYEQYF.

The rearrangement joins TRBV25-1 to TRBJ1-2, with D tentatively TRBD1 (6 bases). Germline CDR1 MGHDK, CDR2 SYGVNS. CDR3 length: 13 amino acids. Trimming shortened V by 3 bases and J by 5 bases, and 10 bases separated the two germline ends. The CDR3 protein is CASSDRGWYGYTF. CDR3 nucleotides: TGTGCCAGCAGTGACAGGGGTTGGTATGGCTACACCTTC.

This clone was seen a handful of times. The V call is TRBV7-3, the J call TRBJ1-1; D uncertain. Germline CDR1 and CDR2: SGHTA and FQGTGA. V was clipped by 4 bases and J by 7 bases, with 10 bases between them. This CDR3 contains 12 residues. Here the CDR3 reads CASSSGGGEAFF. In nucleotides, the CDR3 is TGTGCCAGCAGCTCGGGAGGCGGTGAAGCTTTCTTT.

Here the CDR3 reads CASISAEGRYTEAFF. The CDR3 bases are TGTGCCAGCATCTCGGCGGAAGGTCGGTACACTGAAGCTTTCTTT. The gene calls are TRBV6-5 and TRBJ1-1; D not resolved. The CDR3 extends over 15 amino acids. Trimming took 7 bases from V and 3 from J, leaving 18 bases between them. CDR1 is MNHEY, CDR2 SVGAGI, per germline.

As concerns this clone: This same CDR3 is encoded by further DNA sequences in the sample. The V gene is TRBV7-2, the J gene TRBJ2-7, with 8 positions matching TRBD1. Looked up from germline, CDR1 is SGHTA and CDR2 is FQGNSA. The CDR3 is 15 residues long. V shed 3 bases and J 4 bases; nucleotides not matched to a gene: 8. In nucleotides, the CDR3 is TGTGCCAGCAGCTTGTCCCGGGACAGGACGTACGAGCAGTACTTC. Encoded protein: CASSLSRDRTYEQYF.

This clone was observed a handful of times. The chain recombines TRBV6-6 with TRBJ2-3; tentative D call: TRBD2 (6 bases). With 6 bases removed from V and 5 bases from J, the gap between germline ends came to 15 bases. Per the germline V gene, CDR1 is MNHNY and CDR2 is SVGAGI (reference sequence). The CDR3 is 14 amino acids. CDR3 residues: CASRLGTARDTQYF. As DNA, the CDR3 is TGTGCCAGCAGGCTCGGGACTGCTCGAGATACGCAGTATTTT.

This clone was seen ten or more times. The CDR3 DNA reads TGTGCCAGTAGTATCCTTCCGACCGGCTACGAGCAGTACTTC. Protein: CASSILPTGYEQYF. The chain employs TRBV19 and TRBJ2-7, with D unresolved. The germline V gene has CDR1 LNHDA and CDR2 SQIVND (reference sequence). This CDR3 comprises 14 residues. V was shortened by 3 bases and J by 3 bases, with 12 bases between the two germline ends.

This clone turned up a few times. This rearrangement joins TRBV29-1 to TRBJ2-7; TRBD1 is a possible D gene (5 bases). In germline, CDR1 is SQVTM, CDR2 ANQGSEA. The CDR3 runs to 14 residues. Trimming removed 6 bases from V and 0 bases from J, with 15 bases in between. DNA of the CDR3: TGCAGCGTCCGACAGTTCCGGAGCTCCTACGAGCAGTACTTC. This sequence encodes CSVRQFRSSYEQYF.

The rearrangement links TRBV29-1 to TRBJ1-2, with TRBD1 as a possible D gene (6 bases). The CDR3 contains 15 residues. V was clipped by 5 bases and J by 0 bases, with 16 bases between them. CDR1 SQVTM and CDR2 ANQGSEA come from the germline V gene. The CDR3 spells CSVRGTQGSNYGYTF. Here the CDR3 DNA reads TGCAGCGTTCGCGGGACACAGGGATCTAACTATGGCTACACCTTC.

This chain joins TRBV5-1 and TRBJ2-1, with D possibly TRBD1 on 6 matching bases. CDR1 and CDR2 (germline): SGHRS, YFSETQ. The CDR3 sequence is 12 residues long. Trimming shortened V by 6 bases and J by 6 bases, and 10 bases separated the two germline ends. The CDR3 region has the DNA TGCGCCAGCAAACAGGGCGGCAATGAGCAGTTCTTC. This encodes CASKQGGNEQFF.

Concerning this clone: The sample has other DNA sequences that encode this CDR3 too. V is TRBV5-1 and J is TRBJ2-5, with D maybe TRBD2 (6 bases). Trimming removed 3 bases from V and 3 bases from J, with 9 bases in between. This CDR3 has 13 residues. Germline loops: CDR1 SGHRS, CDR2 YFSETQ. The CDR3 DNA reads as TGCGCCAGCAGCTCGACTAGGGAAGAGACCCAGTACTTC. This sequence encodes CASSSTREETQYF.

The V call is TRBV11-3, the J call TRBJ2-2; D perhaps matches TRBD1 (5 bases). V lost 4 bases and J lost 2, with 11 bases in between. CDR3 length: 15 residues. Per germline, CDR1 SGHNT and CDR2 YENEEA. The DNA for the CDR3 is TGTGCCAGCAGCTCCCGATGGACAAACACCGGGGAGCTGTTTTTT. It specifies CASSSRWTNTGELFF. The variable domain in full, completed from reference TRBV11-3 and TRBJ2-2, reads EAGVVQSPRYKIIEKKQPVAFWCNPISGHNTLYWYLQNLGQGPELLIRYENEEAVDDSQLPKDRFSAERLKGVDSTLKIQPAELGDSAVYLCASSSRWTNTGELFFGEGSRLTVL.

This rearrangement joins TRBV9 to TRBJ1-3; D is uncertain. CDR3 size: 13 residues. From germline, CDR1 is SGDLS and CDR2 YYNGEE. The V end lost 0 bases, the J end lost 4 bases, and 5 bases lay between the germline ends. CDR3 in amino acids: CASSVAGGNTIYF. The CDR3 coding sequence is TGTGCCAGCAGCGTAGCTGGGGGAAACACCATATATTTT. The full variable domain, its missing parts supplied by reference TRBV9 and TRBJ1-3, is DSGVTQTPKHLITATGQRVTLRCSPRSGDLSVYWYQQSLDQGLQFLIQYYNGEERAKGNILERFSAQQFPDLHSELNLSSLELGDSALYFCASSVAGGNTIYFGEGSWLTVV.

This clone turned up a few times. V is TRBV18 and J is TRBJ2-3; 9 nucleotides align to TRBD1. The CDR3 is made up of 15 amino acids. In germline, CDR1 is KGHSH, CDR2 LQKENI. The ends lost 3 bases at V and 6 bases at J; junction bases unmatched: 7. Here the CDR3 reads CASSPEQGARDTQYF. CDR3 DNA: TGTGCCAGCTCACCTGAACAGGGGGCGAGGGATACGCAGTATTTT.

The rearrangement joins TRBV28 to TRBJ1-1, with D perhaps TRBD1 (6 bases). CDR1 and CDR2 from the germline V gene are MDHEN and SYDVKM. The CDR3 runs to 15 residues. V lost 2 bases, J lost 0 bases, and 10 bases lay in between. The CDR3 DNA reads TGTGCCAGCAGTTTAATCGGACAGATGAACACTGAAGCTTTCTTT. Translating gives CASSLIGQMNTEAFF.

V usage is TRBV19 and J usage is TRBJ2-1, with 13 bases aligning to TRBD2. The CDR3 spans 18 residues. V dropped 2 bases and J dropped 8; count of bases not matched to a gene: 12. Germline V gives CDR1 LNHDA, CDR2 SQIVND (reference sequence). This chain's CDR3 is CASSISLRTSGRFDEQFF. DNA for the CDR3: TGTGCCAGTAGTATATCACTGCGGACTAGCGGGAGATTCGATGAGCAGTTCTTC. Complete variable domain (other parts from reference TRBV19 and TRBJ2-1): DGGITQSPKYLFRKEGQNVTLSCEQNLNHDAMYWYRQDPGQGLRLIYYSQIVNDFQKGDIAEGYSVSREKKESFPLTVTSAQKNPTAFYLCASSISLRTSGRFDEQFFGPGTRLTVL.

This clone was seen only a few times. The chain uses TRBV7-3 and TRBJ1-1; D is unclear. The CDR3 runs 13 residues. In germline, CDR1 is SGHTA, CDR2 FQGTGA. V lost 8 bases to trimming and J lost 1 base, with 11 bases between them. The chain's CDR3 is CASGVDWNTEAFF. DNA of the CDR3: TGTGCCAGCGGTGTGGATTGGAACACTGAAGCTTTCTTT.

In its sample, this clone was seen a few times. This chain links TRBV7-8 with TRBJ2-7, with D unresolved. CDR3 length: 11 amino acids. Trimming left V 1 base short and J 7 bases short, with 5 bases between. The V gene's germline CDR1 is SGHVS and CDR2 FQNEAQ. The CDR3 bases are TGTGCCAGCAGCTTAGTCGGGGAGCAGTACTTC. As protein: CASSLVGEQYF.

This clone showed up just a few times. The chain is built from TRBV7-2 and TRBJ1-6; 9 bases match TRBD1. Germline CDR1 is SGHTA and CDR2 is FQGNSA. V lost 5 bases and J lost 10; bases outside the gene matches: 6. The CDR3 sequence is 14 residues long. DNA for the CDR3: TGTGCCAGCAGCCTCGGACAGGGGAGGTCACCCCTCCACTTT. Translated, it gives CASSLGQGRSPLHF.

The genes are TRBV4-2 and TRBJ2-7, with D possibly TRBD1 on 6 matching bases. CDR1 is LGHNA, CDR2 YNFKEQ, per germline. The V end lost 1 base, the J end lost 0 bases, and 7 bases lay between the germline ends. The CDR3 sequence is 14 residues long. As DNA, the CDR3 is TGTGCCAGCAGCCAAGCAGGGGACTCCTACGAGCAGTACTTC. Protein product: CASSQAGDSYEQYF.